The 26 T cell receptor beta chains presented below share a single source sample, sequenced in a study of blood T cell repertoires in COVID-19. Assay used: immunoSEQ multiplex PCR; TCRdb lists only in-frame clones, some missing. The sample contains 220,000 or so clones, around 84% of which appear only once. Source material: PBMCs or T cells enriched from blood (not recorded which). The receptor set was obtained from a woman aged 40-49 years who had recovered from COVID-19.

The chain links TRBV6-2 or TRBV6-3 to TRBJ2-7, with a possible D match to TRBD2 (6 bases). Germline V gene sequence: CDR1 MNHEY, CDR2 SVGEGT. Trimming stripped 6 bases from V and 6 bases from J, with 15 bases between. This CDR3 is 13 amino acids long. The CDR3 DNA reads TGTGCCAGCAGCTTTAGCGGAACGGGCGAGCAGTACGTC. Amino acid sequence: CASSFSGTGEQYV.

The chain links TRBV9 to TRBJ2-7; no firm D call. CDR1 and CDR2 (germline): SGDLS, YYNGEE. The V and J ends lost 0 bases and 3 bases respectively, with 7 bases between them. The CDR3 contains 13 residues. The CDR3 region has the DNA TGTGCCAGCAGCGTAGGCGCCGGCTACGAGCAGTACGTC. Translated, it gives CASSVGAGYEQYV.

V is TRBV7-2 and J is TRBJ2-1; D unclear. The CDR3 consists of 15 residues. The germline V gene encodes CDR1 SGHTA and CDR2 FQGNSA. The germline V and J ends were trimmed by 0 bases and 8 bases, with 14 bases remaining between them. This chain's CDR3 is CASSLAVVLVYEQFF. CDR3 in DNA: TGTGCCAGCAGCTTAGCCGTGGTCCTAGTCTATGAGCAGTTCTTC.

The V and J genes are TRBV7-6 and TRBJ1-3, with 7 positions matching TRBD1. CDR1 is SGHVS, CDR2 FNYEAQ, per germline. The CDR3 is 16 residues long. The J segment lost 4 bases and the V segment lost 2 bases, leaving 8 bases of the junction unmatched. CDR3 DNA sequence: TGTGCCAGCAGCTTAAGGCTAGGGGGCAGCGGAAACACCATATATTTT. As protein: CASSLRLGGSGNTIYF.

The V and J genes are TRBV29-1 and TRBJ2-2; 7 nucleotides align to TRBD2. After removal of 1 base from V and 6 bases from J, the junction contained 2 bases not matched to a gene. This CDR3 has 13 residues. Germline V gene lookup returns CDR1 SQVTM and CDR2 ANQGSEA. CDR3 loop: CSVEGAGAGELFF. CDR3 bases: TGCAGCGTTGAAGGTGCGGGAGCCGGGGAGCTGTTTTTT.

This chain connects TRBV28 to TRBJ1-1; TRBD1 matches at 7 bases. The CDR3 is made up of 15 amino acids. Germline trimming cut 5 bases from V and 4 bases from J; bases unmatched to any gene: 10. Germline CDR1 reads MDHEN; CDR2 reads SYDVKM. CDR3: CASSQTGLQTTEAFF. CDR3 in DNA: TGTGCCAGCAGTCAGACAGGGCTTCAGACCACTGAAGCTTTCTTT.

This chain joins TRBV9 and TRBJ1-1, with TRBD1 matching 8 bases. In germline, CDR1 is SGDLS, CDR2 YYNGEE. The CDR3 totals 13 residues. V shed 5 bases, J shed 8 bases, and the junction held 8 bases outside the gene matches. The DNA for the CDR3 is TGTGCCAGCAGGGGTCCAGGGGGCCGGGAAGCTTTCTTT. Encoded protein: CASRGPGGREAFF.

V usage is TRBV10-2 and J usage is TRBJ1-5; D possibly corresponds to TRBD1 (5 bases). Deletions cut 7 bases from V and 2 bases from J, with 12 bases between. The germline V gene encodes CDR1 WSHSY and CDR2 SAAADI. The CDR3 has 14 amino acids. CDR3 DNA: TGCGCCAGCACGCAGGGTGACGGCAATCAGCCCCAGCATTTT. Encoded protein: CASTQGDGNQPQHF.

This clone has only one observation. The chain combines TRBV24-1 with TRBJ2-1; 8 nucleotides line up with TRBD2. The CDR3 loop spans 15 amino acids. CDR1 is KGHDR, CDR2 SFDVKD, per germline. Trimming took 9 bases from V and 7 from J; bases not matched to a gene: 13. In DNA, the CDR3 is TGTGCCACCTCCCCCCGGGAGGGCGGGATAAATGAGCAGTTCTTC. It encodes CATSPREGGINEQFF.

The chain is built from TRBV2 and TRBJ2-7; TRBD2 aligns across 12 bases. Germline V lookup: CDR1 SNHLY, CDR2 FYNNEI. CDR3 length equals 13 residues. V was clipped by 9 bases and J by 2 bases; unmatched bases: 2. This CDR3 reads CARSSGRAYEQYF. The DNA for the CDR3 is TGTGCCAGGTCTAGCGGGAGGGCCTACGAGCAGTACTTC.

The V call is TRBV10-3, the J call TRBJ2-7; TRBD2 matches at 10 bases. This CDR3 contains 14 residues. The germline CDR1 and CDR2 sequences are ENHRY and SYGVKD. V shed 2 bases, J shed 4 bases, and the junction held 2 bases outside the gene matches. CDR3 nucleotide sequence: TGTGCCATCAGTGAGGGTAGCGGGAGGTACGAGCAGTACTTC. This codes for CAISEGSGRYEQYF.

This clone came up a few times. In nucleotides, the CDR3 is TGTGCCAGCAAAAGACAGGGGGCCGACGGGGAGCTGTTTTTT. Amino acid sequence: CASKRQGADGELFF. V and J are TRBV21-1 and TRBJ2-2; the D call in the table, TRBD1, was not verified against the DNA. TRBV21-1 is a pseudogene locus. The length of the CDR3 is 14 residues.

This clone was seen just once. The chain has TRBV6-1 and TRBJ1-1, with D uncertain. With 1 base removed from V and 9 bases from J, the gap between germline ends came to 18 bases. The CDR3 is made up of 15 amino acids. Germline values: CDR1 MNHNS, CDR2 SASEGT. The CDR3 loop is CASSEGGGGYLKAFF. In nucleotides, the CDR3 is TGTGCCAGCAGTGAAGGGGGTGGAGGTTATCTGAAAGCTTTCTTT.

CDR3 loop: CAWVPGPGAEAFF. The DNA of the CDR3 is TGTGCCTGGGTTCCCGGACCGGGGGCTGAAGCTTTCTTT. The V call is TRBV30, the J call TRBJ1-1; D might be TRBD1 (5 bases). CDR1 and CDR2 (germline): GTSNPN, SVGIG (reference sequence). V gave up 5 bases and J gave up 6 bases, with 16 bases separating them. The CDR3 consists of 13 residues.

The V and J genes are TRBV3-1 (or the pseudogene TRBV3-2) and TRBJ1-2, with 8 positions matching TRBD1. J gave up 5 bases and V 3 bases, and 8 bases lay outside the gene matches. The germline V gene has CDR1 LGHDT and CDR2 YNNKEL (reference sequence). The CDR3 is 15 amino acids. CDR3 sequence reads: CASSQWADRGYGYTF. Here the CDR3 DNA reads TGTGCCAGCAGCCAGTGGGCCGACAGGGGATATGGCTACACCTTC.

The V and J genes are TRBV11-2 and TRBJ1-1; tentative D call: TRBD1 (6 bases). CDR1 and CDR2 (germline): SGHAT, FQNNGV. This CDR3 has 16 amino acids. Trimming removed 5 bases from V and 4 bases from J, with 20 bases in between. The CDR3 loop reads CASSRSGAGVRTEAFF. CDR3 DNA sequence: TGTGCCAGCAGCCGTAGTGGGGCAGGGGTCCGCACTGAAGCTTTCTTT.

V usage is TRBV5-4 and J usage is TRBJ1-1; a possible D gene is TRBD1 (6 bases). Trimming cost V 0 bases and J 6 bases, with 9 bases left between them. The CDR3 spans 13 residues. CDR1 is SGHNT, CDR2 YYREEE, per germline (reference sequence). The CDR3 here is CASSLGQVPEAFF. DNA for the CDR3: TGTGCCAGCAGCTTGGGACAGGTCCCTGAAGCTTTCTTT.

This chain joins TRBV10-1 and TRBJ2-2, with 7 bases identical to TRBD2. J was trimmed by 6 bases and V by 0 bases; bases with no gene match: 7. This CDR3 region has 16 residues. CDR1 and CDR2 from the germline V gene are WNHNN and SYGVQD (reference sequence). CDR3 sequence: CASSESGGRGAGELFF. The CDR3 nucleotides are TGCGCCAGCAGTGAGTCCGGCGGGAGAGGAGCCGGGGAGCTGTTTTTT.

The chain uses TRBV5-1 and TRBJ1-6, with D perhaps matching TRBD1 (5 bases). The germline CDR1 and CDR2 sequences are SGHRS and YFSETQ. Trimming shortened V by 1 base and J by 2 bases, and 10 bases separated the two germline ends. The CDR3 runs to 16 residues. The CDR3 bases are TGCGCCAGCAGCTTGTCGGGGGGAGCCTATAATTCACCCCTCCACTTT. Translation gives CASSLSGGAYNSPLHF.

The chain links TRBV30 to TRBJ1-2; D gene uncertain. This CDR3 is built from 13 residues. The ends were cut back, 2 bases at V and 5 bases at J, with 12 bases in the middle. Germline-derived CDR1 and CDR2 are GTSNPN and SVGIG (reference sequence). Here the CDR3 reads CAWSKSPTYGYTF. CDR3 nucleotide sequence: TGTGCCTGGAGTAAAAGCCCGACATATGGCTACACCTTC.

The V call is TRBV28, the J call TRBJ1-6; D is perhaps TRBD1 (5 bases). V was trimmed by 4 bases and J by 6 bases, leaving 13 bases between them. Germline V lookup: CDR1 MDHEN, CDR2 SYDVKM. CDR3 length: 15 amino acids. The CDR3 here is CASSSGGEGNSPLHF. The CDR3 bases are TGTGCCAGCAGTTCCGGGGGGGAAGGTAATTCACCCCTCCACTTT.

Only a few counts were recorded for this clone. This chain joins TRBV30 and TRBJ2-1, with a tentative D call TRBD2 (6 bases). This CDR3 comprises 14 residues. V lost 5 bases, J lost 2 bases, and 13 bases lay in between. Germline CDR1 reads GTSNPN; CDR2 reads SVGIG (reference sequence). The CDR3 DNA sequence: TGTGCCTGGCGTGGGACTCCTACCTACAATGAGCAGTTCTTC. This gives the protein CAWRGTPTYNEQFF.

The chain carries TRBV9 and TRBJ2-4, with D possibly TRBD2 on 5 matching bases. The V end lost 4 bases, the J end lost 0 bases, and 11 bases lay between the germline ends. Germline loops: CDR1 SGDLS, CDR2 YYNGEE. The CDR3 consists of 15 residues. The CDR3 DNA sequence: TGTGCCAGCAGCCCGGGAAGCTTAGCCAAAAACATTCAGTACTTC. It specifies CASSPGSLAKNIQYF. Drawing the rest from reference TRBV9 and TRBJ2-4, the complete variable domain is DSGVTQTPKHLITATGQRVTLRCSPRSGDLSVYWYQQSLDQGLQFLIQYYNGEERAKGNILERFSAQQFPDLHSELNLSSLELGDSALYFCASSPGSLAKNIQYFGAGTRLSVL.

The chain recombines TRBV28 with TRBJ1-1, with TRBD1 as a possible D gene (5 bases). The ends were cut back, 8 bases at V and 1 base at J, with 11 bases in the middle. Germline V CDR1 and CDR2: MDHEN, SYDVKM. There are 13 residues in the CDR3. The CDR3 is CASFTGSNTEAFF. CDR3 nucleotide sequence: TGTGCCAGCTTTACAGGATCGAACACTGAAGCTTTCTTT.

The chain uses TRBV9 and TRBJ1-3; 8 bases align to TRBD1. CDR3 size: 18 residues. CDR1 and CDR2 (germline): SGDLS, YYNGEE. Losses at the gene ends were 3 bases for V and 0 bases for J; bases not matched to a gene: 11. CDR3 DNA: TGTGCCAGCAGCGACCCTACAGGGGGTAAGAGCTCTGGAAACACCATATATTTT. It translates to CASSDPTGGKSSGNTIYF.

This chain connects TRBV27 to TRBJ2-7; D is perhaps TRBD2 (5 bases). The CDR3 covers 15 residues. The germline V and J ends were trimmed by 4 bases and 2 bases, with 15 bases remaining between them. CDR1 is MNHEY, CDR2 SMNVEV, per germline (reference sequence). The DNA of the CDR3 is TGTGCCAGCAGTTCCCACCCCCCGGGGACCTACGAGCAGTACTTC. This encodes CASSSHPPGTYEQYF.